Below are 3 T cell receptor beta chains sequenced from a single sample in a study. MiXCR, run by TCRdb on the 5' RACE reads, gives a single entry per CDR3 protein. The table lists 50,000 to 65,000 distinct CDR3 sequences, around 26% of them singletons. Sequencing was performed on tumor-infiltrating memory CD4+ T cells sorted from the breast tumor. Subset described: memory CD4+ T cells, CD4+CD45RO+CD25-. The origin of the receptors is a female donor with breast cancer.

This rearrangement joins TRBV12-3 or TRBV12-4 to TRBJ1-2; 11 bases line up with TRBD1. J lost 9 bases, V lost 6 bases, and 6 bases had no gene match. The CDR3 is 13 amino acids. For the CDR3, the DNA is TGTGCCAGCAGCGCGGGACAGGGGGGGAGCTACACCTTC. Amino acid sequence: CASSAGQGGSYTF.

This clonotype was observed a few times. V is TRBV5-1 and J is TRBJ1-4; 7 bases match TRBD1. Germline loops: CDR1 SGHRS, CDR2 YFSETQ. V lost 4 bases, J lost 7 bases, and 10 bases stayed unmatched. This CDR3 is built from 15 residues. The CDR3 DNA reads TGCGCCAGCAGCGGGCAAACAGGGGACGGTGAAAAACTGTTTTTT. This translates into CASSGQTGDGEKLFF.

This clonotype was counted at least ten times. This chain connects TRBV5-1 to TRBJ2-3; D might be TRBD2 (6 bases). Germline V gene lookup returns CDR1 SGHRS and CDR2 YFSETQ. The CDR3 covers 14 residues. The V end lost 5 bases, the J end lost 2 bases, and 12 bases lay between the germline ends. CDR3 protein: CASRLADHTDTQYF. The DNA for the CDR3 is TGCGCCAGCAGATTAGCGGACCACACAGATACGCAGTATTTT.